The count of the clone carrying this T cell receptor beta chain is one. The entry originates in a study of blood T cell repertoires in COVID-19. Assay: immunoSEQ multiplex PCR; the TCRdb copy retains only in-frame clones and omits some. The sample consists of roughly 500,000 clones, 85% to 90% of them appearing once. The germline V gene has CDR1 SGHRS and CDR2 YFSETQ. CDR3 length: 14 residues. V was clipped by 0 bases and J by 1 base, with 5 bases between them. The TCR was taken from a woman aged 40 to 50 who had recovered from COVID-19. The sample comprised PBMCs or T cells enriched from blood (not recorded which). The chain employs TRBV5-1 and TRBJ1-5; no firm D call. Here the CDR3 DNA reads TGCGCCAGCAGCTTGGACTGGAGCAATCAGCCCCAGCATTTT. Translation gives CASSLDWSNQPQHF.